The 28 T cell receptor beta chains reported below all come from one sample, sequenced in a study of preoperative IRX-2 immunotherapy in early breast cancer. TCRdb keeps only in-frame clones here, not all; method: immunoSEQ multiplex PCR. The sample carries 20,000 to 30,000 clones, roughly 90% recorded once. As for treatment: preoperative locoregional IRX-2 cytokine immunotherapy. The material sequenced was tumor tissue, taken after IRX-2 immunotherapy. The source of these receptors is a human donor with breast cancer.

V is TRBV21-1 and J is TRBJ2-7. TRBV21-1 corresponds to a pseudogene. The CDR3 runs to 14 residues. The CDR3 reads CASSKVPRPYEQYV. CDR3 DNA sequence: TGTGCCAGCAGCAAAGTTCCCAGACCTTACGAGCAGTACGTC.

This sequence joins TRBV9 and TRBJ2-5, with D unclear. V was pared by 4 bases and J by 1 base, with 11 bases between. Germline CDR1 and CDR2: SGDLS and YYNGEE. The CDR3 extends over 14 amino acids. CDR3 region: CASSLHPGQETQYF. For the CDR3, the DNA is TGTGCCAGCAGCTTACACCCGGGCCAAGAGACCCAGTACTTC.

The CDR3 region is CASSYFSGEAFF. The CDR3 bases are TGTGCCAGCAGTTACTTCTCAGGTGAAGCTTTCTTT. The chain uses TRBV6-5 and TRBJ1-1; D not certain. Germline CDR1 is MNHEY and CDR2 is SVGAGI. This CDR3 has 12 residues. Trimming stripped 1 base from V and 7 bases from J, with 7 bases between.

The rearrangement uses TRBV7-9 and TRBJ2-1; a possible D gene is TRBD2 (6 bases). The CDR3 consists of 13 residues. Germline V gene lookup returns CDR1 SEHNR and CDR2 FQNEAQ (reference sequence). The germline V and J ends were trimmed by 5 bases and 6 bases, with 11 bases remaining between them. CDR3 DNA: TGTGCCAGCAGCCCTCAGGGAGGCAATGAGCAGTTCTTC. Amino acid sequence: CASSPQGGNEQFF. The full variable domain, in which reference TRBV7-9 and TRBJ2-1 provide the parts outside the CDR3, is DTGVSQNPRHKITKRGQNVTFRCDPISEHNRLYWYRQTLGQGPEFLTYFQNEAQLEKSRLLSDRFSAERPKGSFSTLEIQRTEQGDSAMYLCASSPQGGNEQFFGPGTRLTVL.

The chain is built from TRBV18 and TRBJ1-3; 12 bases line up with TRBD1. Germline CDR1 is KGHSH and CDR2 is LQKENI. The CDR3 length is 16 residues. V was pared by 4 bases and J by 2 bases, with 3 bases of the junction left unmatched. CDR3 protein: CASSRGQGATGNTIYF. CDR3 DNA sequence: TGTGCCAGCTCACGGGGACAGGGGGCAACTGGAAACACCATATATTTT. The full variable domain, in which reference TRBV18 and TRBJ1-3 provide the parts outside the CDR3, is NAGVMQNPRHLVRRRGQEARLRCSPMKGHSHVYWYRQLPEEGLKFMVYLQKENIIDESGMPKERFSAEFPKEGPSILRIQQVVRGDSAAYFCASSRGQGATGNTIYFGEGSWLTVV.

The rearrangement uses TRBV5-1 and TRBJ1-2; D is ambiguous. Germline-derived CDR1 and CDR2 are SGHRS and YFSETQ. The CDR3 is made up of 15 amino acids. Trimming removed 4 bases at V and 6 bases at J, with 19 bases between. The CDR3 DNA sequence: TGCGCCAGCAGCAGGGATCCTATGGGGATAGATGGCTACACCTTC. It translates to CASSRDPMGIDGYTF. Using reference TRBV5-1 and TRBJ1-2 for the parts outside the CDR3, the full variable domain is KAGVTQTPRYLIKTRGQQVTLSCSPISGHRSVSWYQQTPGQGLQFLFEYFSETQRNKGNFPGRFSGRQFSNSRSEMNVSTLELGDSALYLCASSRDPMGIDGYTFGSGTRLTVV.

V is TRBV19 and J is TRBJ1-1; the match to TRBD1 covers 8 bases. Germline lookup yields CDR1 LNHDA and CDR2 SQIVND (reference sequence). CDR3 length: 18 residues. With 2 bases clipped from V and 0 bases from J, the junction kept 11 bases outside the gene matches. CDR3 nucleotides: TGTGCCAGTAGTATATCTCGGCGGGACAGGAGCTTGAACACTGAAGCTTTCTTT. It encodes CASSISRRDRSLNTEAFF.

The V call is TRBV2, the J call TRBJ2-2; D could derive from TRBD1 or TRBD2 (7 bases each). The CDR3 consists of 16 residues. Germline V lookup: CDR1 SNHLY, CDR2 FYNNEI. Trimming pared 8 bases from V and 3 bases from J, leaving 19 bases between. The CDR3 sequence: CASQGGAIVDTGELFF. CDR3 DNA sequence: TGTGCCAGCCAGGGGGGGGCTATAGTTGACACCGGGGAGCTGTTTTTT.

The V call is TRBV6-5, the J call TRBJ2-2; 7 bases align to TRBD1. Germline assignment: CDR1 MNHEY and CDR2 SVGAGI. V lost 6 bases to trimming and J lost 5 bases; unmatched junction nucleotides: 6. CDR3 length: 14 amino acids. CDR3 sequence reads: CASSLTRGTGELFF. The CDR3 DNA follows: TGTGCCAGCAGCCTTACCAGGGGGACCGGGGAGCTGTTTTTT.

V gene TRBV11-2 combines with J gene TRBJ1-1; D unclear. V lost 2 bases, J lost 11 bases, and 21 bases lay in between. The CDR3 consists of 15 residues. Germline V lookup: CDR1 SGHAT, CDR2 FQNNGV. Written as DNA, the CDR3 is TGTGCCAGCAGCTTAAGTTCGCCGGCGGGTACTTGGGCTTTCTTT. It translates to CASSLSSPAGTWAFF.

The gene calls are TRBV6-4 and TRBJ2-3, with 10 bases identical to TRBD2. The V and J ends lost 0 bases and 6 bases, in that order; junction bases with no gene match: 6. Looked up from germline, CDR1 is MRHNA and CDR2 is SNTAGT. The CDR3 is 16 amino acids. This CDR3 reads CASSDSAAGGPDTQYF. The CDR3 bases are TGTGCCAGCAGTGACTCGGCAGCGGGGGGGCCGGATACGCAGTATTTT.

This clone was recorded a few times. The V gene is TRBV7-2, the J gene TRBJ2-1; D may be TRBD2 (6 bases). This CDR3 region has 13 residues. The germline CDR1 and CDR2 sequences are SGHTA and FQGNSA. Between the trimmed V and J ends, which lost 8 bases and 4 bases, there was a span of 12 bases. The DNA for the CDR3 is TGTGCCAGCGGTCCCCGGGGGTACAATGAGCAGTTCTTC. Its protein product is CASGPRGYNEQFF.

The V and J genes are TRBV5-1 and TRBJ2-3, with 10 bases lining up with TRBD1. The length of the CDR3 is 15 residues. Germline V gene data show CDR1 as SGHRS and CDR2 as YFSETQ. The V segment lost 2 bases and the J segment 5 bases; nucleotides outside the gene matches: 5. The CDR3 DNA sequence: TGCGCCAGCAGCTTCACCGGACAGGGGGGAGATACGCAGTATTTT. Translating gives CASSFTGQGGDTQYF.

V usage is TRBV11-1 and J usage is TRBJ2-2; D tentatively fits TRBD1 or TRBD2 (6 bases each). CDR1 is SGHAT and CDR2 is FQDESV in the germline V gene (reference sequence). The CDR3 length is 16 residues. V was shortened by 5 bases and J by 4 bases, with 17 bases between the two germline ends. As DNA, the CDR3 is TGTGCCAGCAGCGAGACGGGGGCGGGTAGCACCGGGGAGCTGTTTTTT. The encoded protein is CASSETGAGSTGELFF.

This clone was counted a single time. The chain employs TRBV10-3 and TRBJ1-6; 8 bases map to TRBD1. Germline V gene data show CDR1 as ENHRY and CDR2 as SYGVKD. The junction had 4 bases not matched to a gene; V was cut back by 6 bases and J by 0 bases. This CDR3 region has 16 residues. CDR3 coding DNA: TGTGCCATCAGATCAGGGGGCGCCTCCTATAATTCACCCCTCCACTTT. Translating it yields CAIRSGGASYNSPLHF.

The rearrangement uses TRBV18 and TRBJ1-1, with 7 bases that match TRBD1. The germline gives CDR1 KGHSH, CDR2 LQKENI. Unmatched junction bases numbered 10, after V lost 3 bases and J lost 3 bases. The CDR3 is 16 residues long. The CDR3 reads CASSPWDSRGDTEAFF. CDR3 DNA sequence: TGTGCCAGCTCACCTTGGGACAGCAGAGGGGACACTGAAGCTTTCTTT. Supplemented by reference TRBV18 and TRBJ1-1, the full variable domain reads NAGVMQNPRHLVRRRGQEARLRCSPMKGHSHVYWYRQLPEEGLKFMVYLQKENIIDESGMPKERFSAEFPKEGPSILRIQQVVRGDSAAYFCASSPWDSRGDTEAFFGQGTRLTVV.

Only one count was recorded for this clone. The rearrangement uses TRBV5-4 and TRBJ2-5; a possible D gene is TRBD2 (5 bases). The CDR3 covers 13 residues. V was cut by 2 bases and J by 5 bases, with 10 bases left in between. Germline V gene lookup returns CDR1 SGHNT and CDR2 YYREEE (reference sequence). The CDR3 spells CASSFASGETQYF. The DNA of the CDR3 is TGTGCCAGCAGCTTCGCTTCGGGGGAGACCCAGTACTTC.

The chain recombines TRBV5-5 with TRBJ2-3; no definite D call. Per the germline V gene, CDR1 is SGHKS and CDR2 is YYEKEE (reference sequence). This CDR3 has 13 residues. Trimming removed 1 base from V and 6 bases from J, with 9 bases in between. The CDR3 reads CASSLFASDTQYF. DNA of the CDR3: TGTGCCAGCAGCTTGTTTGCTTCCGATACGCAGTATTTT.

The chain employs TRBV18 and TRBJ2-3; D is unresolved. Looked up from germline, CDR1 is KGHSH and CDR2 is LQKENI. This CDR3 comprises 12 residues. Deletions cut 0 bases from V and 2 bases from J, with 0 bases between. CDR3 nucleotide sequence: TGTGCCAGCTCACCACCCACAGATACGCAGTATTTT. Translation gives CASSPPTDTQYF. The full variable domain, in which reference TRBV18 and TRBJ2-3 provide the parts outside the CDR3, is NAGVMQNPRHLVRRRGQEARLRCSPMKGHSHVYWYRQLPEEGLKFMVYLQKENIIDESGMPKERFSAEFPKEGPSILRIQQVVRGDSAAYFCASSPPTDTQYFGPGTRLTVL.

The CDR3 DNA sequence: TGCGCCAGCAGCCGGACAGGGGACGAGCAGTACTTC. Amino acid sequence: CASSRTGDEQYF. This chain uses TRBV5-1 with TRBJ2-7; TRBD1 agrees at 9 bases. Germline V gives CDR1 SGHRS, CDR2 YFSETQ. Germline trimming cut 4 bases from V and 5 bases from J; bases unmatched to any gene: 1. This CDR3 contains 12 residues. The complete variable domain, with remaining parts taken from reference TRBV5-1 and TRBJ2-7, reads KAGVTQTPRYLIKTRGQQVTLSCSPISGHRSVSWYQQTPGQGLQFLFEYFSETQRNKGNFPGRFSGRQFSNSRSEMNVSTLELGDSALYLCASSRTGDEQYFGPGTRLTVT.

The gene calls are TRBV7-9 and TRBJ1-1; 11 bases map to TRBD1. CDR3 length: 12 residues. The trim removed 10 bases at V and 4 bases at J, leaving 2 bases unmatched. Germline V gene data show CDR1 as SEHNR and CDR2 as FQNEAQ (reference sequence). In nucleotides, the CDR3 is TGTGCCATGGGACAGGGGGGCACTGAAGCTTTCTTT. Amino acids: CAMGQGGTEAFF.

The CDR3 DNA follows: TGTGCCAGCTCACCATCAGCAGAGGCGGGTACCTCCTACAATGAGCAGTTCTTC. This encodes CASSPSAEAGTSYNEQFF. The chain is built from TRBV18 and TRBJ2-1; tentatively, D is TRBD2 (5 bases). The V end lost 2 bases, the J end lost 0 bases, and 17 bases lay between the germline ends. The CDR3 has 18 residues. Germline V gene data show CDR1 as KGHSH and CDR2 as LQKENI.

The chain combines TRBV7-9 with TRBJ1-1; D uncertain. CDR1 and CDR2 from the germline V gene are SEHNR and FQNEAQ (reference sequence). The CDR3 runs to 14 residues. V was cut by 7 bases and J by 4 bases, with 16 bases left in between. This CDR3 reads CASTLDTLGTEAFF. DNA for the CDR3: TGTGCCAGCACCCTCGACACCCTGGGCACTGAAGCTTTCTTT.

The CDR3 DNA sequence: TGTGCCAGCAGCTTAGCCATGACAGGGCAGAACACTGAAGCTTTCTTT. Protein sequence: CASSLAMTGQNTEAFF. This chain joins TRBV13 and TRBJ1-1; the match to TRBD1 covers 7 bases. The length of the CDR3 is 16 residues. CDR1 is PRHDT, CDR2 FYEKMQ, per germline (reference sequence). V lost 1 base to trimming and J lost 1 base; unmatched junction nucleotides: 6.

The chain has TRBV19 and TRBJ1-2; no clear D. The CDR3 totals 13 residues. The ends were cut back, 6 bases at V and 7 bases at J, with 15 bases in the middle. The germline V gene has CDR1 LNHDA and CDR2 SQIVND (reference sequence). The CDR3 nucleotides are TGTGCCAGTAGCCTGTTTCCGCTCCTTGGCTACACCTTC. As protein: CASSLFPLLGYTF.

V and J are TRBV5-6 and TRBJ1-5; maybe TRBD1 (5 bases). Trimming left V 2 bases short and J 0 bases short, with 15 bases between. This CDR3 spans 17 amino acids. The germline V gene has CDR1 SGHDT and CDR2 YYEEEE. CDR3 DNA sequence: TGTGCCAGCAGCTTTCACCGGGACGTAGATAGCAATCAGCCCCAGCATTTT. This encodes CASSFHRDVDSNQPQHF.

This clone was detected once. V usage is TRBV9 and J usage is TRBJ2-1; a possible D gene is TRBD1 (5 bases). Germline V gene sequence: CDR1 SGDLS, CDR2 YYNGEE. The V end was cut by 0 bases, the J end by 3 bases, with 10 bases between. The CDR3 is made up of 15 amino acids. The CDR3 bases are TGTGCCAGCAGCGTAGAGGCAGGGAACTACAATGAGCAGTTCTTC. It translates to CASSVEAGNYNEQFF.

This clone has more than one count but fewer than ten. The DNA of the CDR3 is TGTGCCACCCGAACCCCTAGGGGCTACGAGCAGTACTTC. This encodes CATRTPRGYEQYF. This chain joins TRBV28 and TRBJ2-7; tentatively, D is TRBD1 (5 bases). Germline-derived CDR1 and CDR2 are MDHEN and SYDVKM. The CDR3 loop spans 13 amino acids. Trimming pared 10 bases from V and 3 bases from J, leaving 16 bases between.